The next 22 T cell receptor beta chains were all read from a single sample in a study of T cell responses to AZD1222 COVID-19 vaccine. TCRdb's copy holds only in-frame clones and misses some; the assay was immunoSEQ multiplex PCR. The table lists 130,000 to 150,000 clones, 75% to 90% of them singletons. Source: peripheral blood, taken on day 0 of AZD1222 vaccination. The receptor set was obtained from an adult in good health.

The gene calls are TRBV6-5 and TRBJ1-1; 7 nucleotides match TRBD1. Germline V gene data show CDR1 as MNHEY and CDR2 as SVGAGI. V was pared by 5 bases and J by 5 bases, with 8 bases of the junction left unmatched. The CDR3 runs 14 residues. The CDR3: CASSPTGVGTEAFF. CDR3 sequence (DNA): TGTGCCAGCAGTCCCACAGGGGTCGGAACTGAAGCTTTCTTT.

The chain employs TRBV6-2 or TRBV6-3 and TRBJ1-2; D gene uncertain. This CDR3 region has 13 residues. CDR1 MNHEY and CDR2 SVGEGT come from the germline V gene. The V gene lost 2 bases and the J gene lost 6 bases, with 10 bases spanning the gap. The CDR3: CASSYRGSNGYTF. CDR3 nucleotides: TGTGCCAGCAGTTACCGGGGTAGTAATGGCTACACCTTC.

The V and J genes are TRBV5-1 and TRBJ2-7, with D perhaps matching TRBD2 (9 bases). Germline lookup yields CDR1 SGHRS and CDR2 YFSETQ. The CDR3 has 19 residues. V shed 0 bases and J shed 3 bases, with 25 bases lying between them. This chain's CDR3 is CASSLVGQGARREGYEQYF. CDR3 DNA sequence: TGCGCCAGCAGCTTGGTTGGCCAGGGGGCCCGGCGGGAGGGCTACGAGCAGTACTTC.

This clone was observed once. The chain combines TRBV4-1 with TRBJ1-1; no reliable D call. The germline CDR1 and CDR2 sequences are MGHRA and YSYEKL. CDR3 length: 18 amino acids. V shed 0 bases and J shed 1 base, with 18 bases lying between them. The CDR3 coding sequence is TGCGCCAGCAGCCAAGATCAAAGGTTCAATAGGGAGAACACTGAAGCTTTCTTT. Its protein is CASSQDQRFNRENTEAFF.

This clone was recorded only once. The junction departs from germline at one end; a sequencing error may be responsible. The CDR3 coding sequence is TGTGCCAGTAGTACAACGACAGGGTTTAGCTTT. This sequence encodes CASSTTTGFSF. The chain has TRBV19 and TRBJ1-4; 7 positions match TRBD1. The CDR3 contains 11 residues. Germline V gives CDR1 LNHDA, CDR2 SQIVND (reference sequence).

This chain connects TRBV5-4 to TRBJ2-7; 7 bases line up with TRBD1. This CDR3 region has 15 residues. After removal of 3 bases from V and 2 bases from J, the junction contained 8 bases not matched to a gene. CDR1 is SGHNT and CDR2 is YYREEE in the germline V gene (reference sequence). The CDR3 DNA sequence: TGTGCCAGCAGCTCCTCAACAGGGGTCGCCTACGAGCAGTACTTC. Translating gives CASSSSTGVAYEQYF.

The chain links TRBV18 to TRBJ1-4; D not certain. The V gene's germline CDR1 is KGHSH and CDR2 LQKENI. The CDR3 consists of 15 residues. Trimming left V 0 bases short and J 7 bases short, with 12 bases between. For the CDR3, the DNA is TGTGCCAGCTCACCACCGGGCGCAGGCGGTGAAAAACTGTTTTTT. It encodes CASSPPGAGGEKLFF.

V gene TRBV6-5 combines with J gene TRBJ2-3, with 8 bases aligning to TRBD1. The CDR3 loop spans 14 amino acids. After removal of 5 bases from V and 3 bases from J, the junction contained 4 bases not matched to a gene. Germline values: CDR1 MNHEY, CDR2 SVGAGI. As DNA, the CDR3 is TGTGCCAGCAGTCTGGACAGGGTGACAGATACGCAGTATTTT. Translation gives CASSLDRVTDTQYF.

In nucleotides, the CDR3 is TGTGCTTGGAACACTGAAGCTTTCTTT. Protein: CAWNTEAFF. The rearrangement joins TRBV2 to TRBJ1-1; no definite D call. The CDR3 sequence is 9 residues long. From germline, CDR1 is SNHLY and CDR2 FYNNEI. Full variable domain (rest looked up from reference TRBV2 and TRBJ1-1): EPEVTQTPSHQVTQMGQEVILRCVPISNHLYFYWYRQILGQKVEFLVSFYNNEISEKSEIFDDQFSVERPDGSNFTLKIRSTKLEDSAMYFCAWNTEAFFGQGTRLTVV.

The chain uses TRBV5-1 and TRBJ2-5; D is possibly TRBD2 (7 bases). Trimming cost V 2 bases and J 4 bases, with 12 bases left between them. The CDR3 loop spans 14 amino acids. CDR1 is SGHRS and CDR2 is YFSETQ in the germline V gene. CDR3 protein: CASSLGGGSETQYF. The CDR3 region has the DNA TGCGCCAGCAGCTTAGGGGGGGGCTCAGAGACCCAGTACTTC.

The chain is built from TRBV5-4 and TRBJ1-6, with TRBD1 as a possible D gene (6 bases). The V and J ends lost 5 bases and 0 bases respectively, with 15 bases between them. The CDR3 is 17 amino acids. Per the germline V gene, CDR1 is SGHNT and CDR2 is YYREEE (reference sequence). In nucleotides, the CDR3 is TGTGCCAGCAGATCGGACACAGGGAGCTCCTATAATTCACCCCTCCACTTT. This translates into CASRSDTGSSYNSPLHF.

This chain connects TRBV18 to TRBJ2-1; 8 bases align to TRBD2. V was clipped by 2 bases and J by 9 bases; unmatched bases: 12. This CDR3 has 16 amino acids. Looked up from germline, CDR1 is KGHSH and CDR2 is LQKENI. The CDR3 coding sequence is TGTGCCAGCTCACCAGGGTTGAGCGGGAGTTCGGCTGAGCAGTTCTTC. Amino acid sequence: CASSPGLSGSSAEQFF. Looking up the rest from reference TRBV18 and TRBJ2-1 gives the full variable domain: NAGVMQNPRHLVRRRGQEARLRCSPMKGHSHVYWYRQLPEEGLKFMVYLQKENIIDESGMPKERFSAEFPKEGPSILRIQQVVRGDSAAYFCASSPGLSGSSAEQFFGPGTRLTVL.

This clone was picked up a small number of times. This rearrangement joins TRBV19 to TRBJ2-7; D is perhaps TRBD1 or TRBD2 (5 bases each). Germline-derived CDR1 and CDR2 are LNHDA and SQIVND (reference sequence). The CDR3 covers 13 residues. The V end was cut by 3 bases, the J end by 3 bases, with 9 bases between. CDR3 nucleotide sequence: TGTGCCAGTAGTATGGGGGAAGGCTACGAGCAGTACTTC. As protein: CASSMGEGYEQYF.

This chain connects TRBV19 to TRBJ1-4; no firm D call. This CDR3 is 14 amino acids long. Deletions cut 5 bases from V and 5 bases from J, with 12 bases between. Germline V gene sequence: CDR1 LNHDA, CDR2 SQIVND (reference sequence). In DNA form, the CDR3 reads TGTGCCAGTAGTGTTCAGGTCCTCAATGAAAAACTGTTTTTT. Amino acids: CASSVQVLNEKLFF.

The chain joins TRBV3-1 (or the pseudogene TRBV3-2) to TRBJ1-4, with D hard to call. The CDR3 runs 14 residues. V dropped 4 bases and J dropped 7 bases, with 13 bases sitting between them. Germline CDR1 and CDR2: LGHDT and YNNKEL (reference sequence). The CDR3 bases are TGTGCCAGCAGCCTAGAACGACCGGGTGAAAAACTGTTTTTT. Its protein product is CASSLERPGEKLFF.

V gene TRBV24-1 combines with J gene TRBJ2-4; D uncertain. The germline gives CDR1 KGHDR, CDR2 SFDVKD. The length of the CDR3 is 16 residues. Trimming took off 4 bases at V and 0 bases at J, with 12 bases between the two ends. This CDR3 is CATSETPSLAKNIQYF. CDR3 DNA sequence: TGTGCCACCAGTGAAACCCCCTCTCTAGCCAAAAACATTCAGTACTTC.

The V gene is TRBV7-6, the J gene TRBJ2-1; 13 bases are shared with TRBD2. The CDR3 is made up of 15 amino acids. CDR1 SGHVS and CDR2 FNYEAQ come from the germline V gene. J was trimmed by 15 bases and V by 4 bases; bases with no gene match: 12. The CDR3 DNA reads TGTGCCAGCAGCTCGGGACTAGCGGGAAGCGGGGTTGGGTTCTTC. Translation: CASSSGLAGSGVGFF.

The chain employs TRBV4-1 and TRBJ1-2; 9 bases are a match to TRBD1. Per the germline V gene, CDR1 is MGHRA and CDR2 is YSYEKL. The CDR3 consists of 14 residues. J gave up 10 bases and V 2 bases, and 8 bases lay outside the gene matches. CDR3 nucleotides: TGCGCCAGCAGCCAAACCGGGACAGGGACCGACTACACCTTC. This codes for CASSQTGTGTDYTF.

The gene calls are TRBV28 and TRBJ1-5; a possible D gene is TRBD1 (5 bases). Trimming took off 8 bases at V and 7 bases at J, with 12 bases between the two ends. The CDR3 is made up of 12 amino acids. Per the germline V gene, CDR1 is MDHEN and CDR2 is SYDVKM. The DNA of the CDR3 is TGTGCCAGCTCCTGGGGGGGACAGCCCCAGCATTTT. This gives the protein CASSWGGQPQHF.

The CDR3: CASSQDTGFVGIMNTEAFF. The CDR3 coding sequence is TGTGCCAGCAGCCAAGATACGGGATTCGTGGGGATTATGAACACTGAAGCTTTCTTT. The chain employs TRBV3-1 (or the pseudogene TRBV3-2) and TRBJ1-1, with unresolved D. Germline V CDR1 and CDR2: LGHDT, YNNKEL (reference sequence). Between the trimmed V and J ends, which lost 0 bases and 0 bases, there was a span of 20 bases. This CDR3 is built from 19 residues.

This chain connects TRBV28 to TRBJ2-5, with 10 bases matching TRBD1. V lost 5 bases and J lost 3; bases outside the gene matches: 15. The CDR3 loop spans 18 amino acids. Germline CDR1 is MDHEN and CDR2 is SYDVKM. CDR3 sequence: CASSAWGMSGTGEETQYF. The CDR3 nucleotides read TGTGCCAGCAGTGCCTGGGGAATGTCCGGGACAGGGGAAGAGACCCAGTACTTC.

This clone has just a few counts. For the CDR3, the DNA is TGTGCCAGCAGCCCCTTGGGGGAAAAACTGTTTTTT. Amino acids: CASSPLGEKLFF. J is TRBJ1-4 and V is TRBV3-1 (or the pseudogene TRBV3-2), with D uncertain. Trimming took off 4 bases at V and 8 bases at J, with 8 bases between the two ends. CDR1 and CDR2 from the germline V gene are LGHDT and YNNKEL (reference sequence). The CDR3 length is 12 residues.